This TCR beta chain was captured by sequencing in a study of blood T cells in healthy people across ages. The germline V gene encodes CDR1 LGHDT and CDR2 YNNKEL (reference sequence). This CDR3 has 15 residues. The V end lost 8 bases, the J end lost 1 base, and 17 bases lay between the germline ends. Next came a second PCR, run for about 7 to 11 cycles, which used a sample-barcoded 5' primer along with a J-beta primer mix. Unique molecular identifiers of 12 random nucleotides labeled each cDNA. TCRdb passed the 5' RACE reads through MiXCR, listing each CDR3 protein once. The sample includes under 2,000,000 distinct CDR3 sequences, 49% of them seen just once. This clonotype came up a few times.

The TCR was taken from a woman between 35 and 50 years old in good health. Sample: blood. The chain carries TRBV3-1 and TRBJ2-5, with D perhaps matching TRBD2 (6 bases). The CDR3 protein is CASASTRVVQETQYF. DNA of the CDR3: TGTGCCAGCGCTTCGACTAGGGTAGTCCAAGAGACCCAGTACTTC.